The rows below give T cell receptor beta chains drawn from one sample of a study of response to subunit inactivated influenza vaccine. TCRdb re-analysed the RT-PCR reads in MiXCR, keeping a single row per CDR3 protein. The profile shows about 610,000 distinct CDR3 sequences, about 15% of them singletons. The sample here was PBMCs from blood, taken roughly 12 days after vaccination. These receptors came from a man aged 50 or older who received an inactivated influenza vaccine. The CDR3 runs from the conserved cysteine through the conserved F or W. D genes are given only for firm matches.

v_call	d_call	j_call	cdr3_aa
TRBV23-1	NA	TRBJ1-3	CASSQLGIFLIYF
TRBV14	TRBD1	TRBJ1-2	CASSLSGTGANGYTF
TRBV28	NA	TRBJ2-2	CASSRTVRGELFF
TRBV20-1	NA	TRBJ2-7	CSARDRGFSYEQYF
TRBV29-1	TRBD1	TRBJ2-2	CSVGQGTANTGELFF
TRBV7-9	TRBD2	TRBJ2-7	CASSLTSGGRYYEQYF
TRBV20-1	TRBD2	TRBJ2-3	CSASRTSGDTDTQYF
TRBV7-2	NA	TRBJ2-3	CASSPEYGVADTQYF
TRBV5-1	NA	TRBJ2-5	CASARTYQETQYF
TRBV9	NA	TRBJ2-7	CASSPRLESSYEQYF
TRBV5-1	NA	TRBJ2-7	CASSRIRGYEQYF
TRBV9	TRBD1	TRBJ2-7	CASSVGGTGDYEQYF
TRBV6-5	NA	TRBJ2-7	CASSPSGRSYEQYF
TRBV20-1	TRBD2	TRBJ2-1	CSVPGLAGDEQFF
TRBV7-3	NA	TRBJ2-1	CASSLSGTNPNEQFF
TRBV4-2	NA	TRBJ1-1	CASSQEIGIMNTEAFF
TRBV12-3/TRBV12-4	NA	TRBJ2-5	CATVKGNQETQYF
TRBV20-1	TRBD2	TRBJ2-5	CSATSGGMYQETQYF
TRBV6-2/TRBV6-3	TRBD2	TRBJ2-5	CASSYLAGGYQETQYF
TRBV5-1	TRBD1	TRBJ2-5	CASSLGQGVLYQETQYF
TRBV7-9	NA	TRBJ2-7	CASSIGSQVGYEQYF
TRBV5-1	NA	TRBJ2-3	CASSLDGPATDTQYF
TRBV28	NA	TRBJ1-4	CASSFFGVREKLFF
TRBV19	NA	TRBJ1-1	CASSKRGVTEAFF
TRBV27	NA	TRBJ2-7	CASSLRPGLPYEQYF
TRBV6-2/TRBV6-3	NA	TRBJ2-6	CASRGPSGANVLTF
TRBV7-2	TRBD2	TRBJ2-1	CASSSGLAGHEQFF
TRBV3-1	TRBD2	TRBJ2-1	CASSHRGGNEQFF
TRBV11-2	TRBD1	TRBJ1-2	CASSGGTGGFYGYTF
TRBV12-3/TRBV12-4	TRBD1	TRBJ2-7	CASSTGQGLNEQYF
TRBV11-2	NA	TRBJ2-1	CASSLDLAGSGKRNEQFF
TRBV28	TRBD1	TRBJ2-2	CASSARDRVTGELFF
TRBV27	NA	TRBJ2-7	CASSLRGTLLSEQYF
TRBV7-8	TRBD2	TRBJ2-3	CASSSGLAGFRDTQYF
TRBV2	NA	TRBJ2-1	CASGSLAGSSYNEQFF
TRBV20-1	TRBD1	TRBJ1-2	CSAPRTGGDYTF
TRBV11-2	TRBD2	TRBJ2-7	CASSSDSGSRYEQYF